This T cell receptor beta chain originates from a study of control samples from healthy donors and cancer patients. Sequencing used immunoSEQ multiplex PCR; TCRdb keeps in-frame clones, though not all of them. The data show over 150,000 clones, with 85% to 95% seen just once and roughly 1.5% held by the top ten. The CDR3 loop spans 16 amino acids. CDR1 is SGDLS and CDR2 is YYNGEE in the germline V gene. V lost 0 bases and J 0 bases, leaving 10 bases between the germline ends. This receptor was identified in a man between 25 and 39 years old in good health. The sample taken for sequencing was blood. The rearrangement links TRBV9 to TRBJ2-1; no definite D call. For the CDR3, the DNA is TGTGCCAGCAGCGTAGTGGGTTCAAGCTCCTACAATGAGCAGTTCTTC. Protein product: CASSVVGSSSYNEQFF.